The T cell receptor (beta chain) described here comes from a study of radiotherapy plus CTLA-4 blockade in lung cancer. Libraries were prepared by immunoSEQ multiplex PCR; TCRdb keeps only in-frame clonotypes and omits some of them. Among some 77,000 clones listed, approximately 83% were seen once. The CDR3 sequence is 13 residues long. Unmatched junction bases numbered 0, after V lost 0 bases and J lost 3 bases. Germline V CDR1 and CDR2: GTSNPN, SVGIG (reference sequence). V gene TRBV30 combines with J gene TRBJ1-1; 8 bases line up with TRBD1. The sequences come from peripheral blood, collected from a patient treated with radiotherapy plus ipilimumab. The clonotype was recovered from a human donor with non-small cell lung cancer who had a partial response to radiotherapy plus ipilimumab. The CDR3 sequence: CAWSVDRDTEAFF. The CDR3 bases are TGTGCCTGGAGTGTGGACAGGGACACTGAAGCTTTCTTT.